The 20 T cell receptor beta chains below come from one sample, sequenced in a study of T cell changes during pregnancy in multiple sclerosis. Only in-frame clones appear in the TCRdb table, and some are missing; sequencing was by immunoSEQ multiplex PCR. The sample lists nearly 110,000 clones; roughly nine tenths were seen once. Sequenced material: peripheral blood, taken before pregnancy. Receptor source: a female donor with multiple sclerosis, enrolled in a pregnancy study.

The rearrangement links TRBV5-1 to TRBJ1-2, with 7 positions matching TRBD1. Germline loops: CDR1 SGHRS, CDR2 YFSETQ. V shed 4 bases and J 11 bases; nucleotides not matched to a gene: 11. The CDR3 covers 13 residues. Here the CDR3 DNA reads TGCGCCAGCAGCCCCGGACAGGAAAAGAGATACACCTTC. Translation gives CASSPGQEKRYTF.

V is TRBV5-1 and J is TRBJ2-1; 11 positions agree with TRBD2. Unmatched junction bases numbered 4, after V lost 0 bases and J lost 2 bases. Looked up from germline, CDR1 is SGHRS and CDR2 is YFSETQ. This CDR3 region has 17 residues. CDR3 loop: CASSLDLAGGPYNEQFF. DNA for the CDR3: TGCGCCAGCAGCTTGGATCTAGCGGGGGGTCCCTACAATGAGCAGTTCTTC.

This clone was seen only a few times. The gene calls are TRBV2 and TRBJ1-5; 8 bases map to TRBD1. Germline values: CDR1 SNHLY, CDR2 FYNNEI. V gave up 4 bases and J gave up 11 bases; unmatched junction bases: 10. This CDR3 is built from 14 residues. The CDR3 nucleotides are TGTGCCAGCAGTGTCCGACAGGGGAATAAGGCCCAGCATTTT. It codes for CASSVRQGNKAQHF.

The rearrangement links TRBV7-8 to TRBJ1-1; D remains ambiguous. V was shortened by 1 base and J by 7 bases, with 13 bases between the two germline ends. This CDR3 has 14 residues. Germline lookup yields CDR1 SGHVS and CDR2 FQNEAQ. CDR3 bases: TGTGCCAGCAGCTTAGGAAAGCCCAATAATGAAGCTTTCTTT. Encoded protein: CASSLGKPNNEAFF.

The J gene is TRBJ2-6, the V gene TRBV9; D remains unclear. The CDR3 has 16 amino acids. Germline V gives CDR1 SGDLS, CDR2 YYNGEE. Trimming left V 4 bases short and J 2 bases short, with 13 bases between. The CDR3 DNA sequence: TGTGCCAGCAGCCCCTCGAGTGCCACTGGGGCCAACGTCCTGACTTTC. Its protein is CASSPSSATGANVLTF.

This clone was observed once. The chain is built from TRBV6-6 and TRBJ1-1; maybe TRBD1 (5 bases). This CDR3 spans 11 amino acids. Germline V lookup: CDR1 MNHNY, CDR2 SVGAGI (reference sequence). V lost 6 bases and J 8 bases, leaving 10 bases between the germline ends. CDR3 sequence (DNA): TGTGCCAGCAGGGCGACAGCGGAAGCTTTCTTT. Its translation is CASRATAEAFF.

The chain recombines TRBV6-1 with TRBJ1-2; D gene ambiguous. Germline CDR1 MNHNS, CDR2 SASEGT. The CDR3 length is 13 residues. Deletions cut 5 bases from V and 3 bases from J, with 10 bases between. The CDR3 loop is CASSLERYYGYTF. The CDR3 DNA sequence: TGTGCCAGCAGTCTAGAAAGATACTATGGCTACACCTTC.

This rearrangement joins TRBV7-9 to TRBJ1-1; the D gene is possibly TRBD1 (6 bases). V was pared by 3 bases and J by 3 bases, with 14 bases between. The V gene's germline CDR1 is SEHNR and CDR2 FQNEAQ (reference sequence). CDR3 length equals 15 residues. The CDR3 DNA follows: TGTGCCAGCAGCTTTACCACCCCAGGGGACACTGAAGCTTTCTTT. The encoded protein is CASSFTTPGDTEAFF.

V is TRBV9 and J is TRBJ2-7, with 9 bases that match TRBD2. After removal of 4 bases from V and 2 bases from J, the junction contained 4 bases not matched to a gene. The CDR3 covers 14 residues. CDR1 is SGDLS and CDR2 is YYNGEE in the germline V gene. This chain's CDR3 is CASSPREGPYEQYF. The CDR3 DNA reads as TGTGCCAGCAGCCCGCGGGAGGGACCCTACGAGCAGTACTTC.

This chain uses TRBV19 with TRBJ2-6; TRBD1 agrees at 10 bases. Germline V gene sequence: CDR1 LNHDA, CDR2 SQIVND (reference sequence). V dropped 2 bases and J dropped 1; count of bases not matched to a gene: 8. The CDR3 sequence is 19 residues long. CDR3 sequence reads: CASSIQATGGGSGANVLTF. CDR3 bases: TGTGCCAGTAGTATACAGGCGACAGGGGGCGGGTCTGGGGCCAACGTCCTGACTTTC.

This rearrangement joins TRBV2 to TRBJ2-2; D unresolved. CDR3 length: 13 amino acids. Trimming removed 5 bases from V and 4 bases from J, with 8 bases in between. Germline V gene lookup returns CDR1 SNHLY and CDR2 FYNNEI. The CDR3 reads CASSSGTTGELFF. CDR3 nucleotides: TGTGCCAGCAGTTCTGGCACCACCGGGGAGCTGTTTTTT.

The CDR3 DNA reads as TGCGCCAGCAGCCAAGATCTGAACACCGGGGAGCTGTTTTTT. It specifies CASSQDLNTGELFF. The chain carries TRBV4-3 and TRBJ2-2, with D uncertain. Trimming pared 0 bases from V and 1 base from J, leaving 3 bases between. CDR1 and CDR2 (germline): LGHNA, YSLEER. The CDR3 contains 14 residues.

This clone appeared once. The chain has TRBV5-4 and TRBJ2-1, with 9 bases identical to TRBD2. Germline values: CDR1 SGHNT, CDR2 YYREEE (reference sequence). The V segment lost 3 bases and the J segment 9 bases; nucleotides outside the gene matches: 13. This CDR3 is 16 amino acids long. The CDR3 bases are TGTGCCAGCAGCTCCGGACTAGCGACGGTGGGTGGTGAGCAGTTCTTC. This sequence encodes CASSSGLATVGGEQFF.

The chain couples TRBV7-6 to TRBJ2-7; 10 bases are shared with TRBD1. CDR3 length equals 14 residues. Trimming removed 5 bases from V and 2 bases from J; junction bases left unmatched: 3. Per germline, CDR1 SGHVS and CDR2 FNYEAQ. The CDR3 DNA follows: TGTGCCAGCAGCCCCGACAGGGGGCCCTACGAGCAGTACTTC. This sequence encodes CASSPDRGPYEQYF.

This chain uses TRBV7-5 with TRBJ1-6; TRBD1 is the table's D call, not checked against the DNA. TRBV7-5 is listed as a pseudogene. This CDR3 has 18 residues. This CDR3 reads CARSLVGQGKYDNSPLHF. The CDR3, as DNA: TGTGCCAGAAGCTTAGTAGGGCAGGGAAAGTATGATAATTCACCCCTCCACTTT.

This rearrangement joins TRBV28 to TRBJ2-1; D remains ambiguous. The V gene's germline CDR1 is MDHEN and CDR2 SYDVKM. Between the trimmed V and J ends, which lost 7 bases and 7 bases, there was a span of 17 bases. The CDR3 is made up of 14 amino acids. CDR3 in DNA: TGTGCCAGCACCCCAACGGGTCTGTCGAATGAGCAGTTCTTC. This translates into CASTPTGLSNEQFF.

This clone has more than one count but fewer than ten. The genes are TRBV12-5 and TRBJ1-3, with TRBD1 matching over 7 bases. In germline, CDR1 is LGHNT, CDR2 FRNRAP. Trimming took 1 base from V and 4 from J; bases not matched to a gene: 4. The length of the CDR3 is 15 residues. The CDR3 protein is CASGLGQGRGNTIYF. The CDR3 nucleotides are TGTGCTAGTGGTTTGGGACAGGGTAGGGGAAACACCATATATTTT.

The chain couples TRBV7-3 to TRBJ2-1; D may be TRBD1 (6 bases). The CDR3 extends over 15 amino acids. V was trimmed by 3 bases and J by 2 bases, leaving 11 bases between them. CDR1 is SGHTA, CDR2 FQGTGA, per germline. The CDR3 protein is CASSFGGGPYNEQFF. The CDR3 DNA reads as TGTGCCAGCAGCTTCGGTGGGGGCCCCTACAATGAGCAGTTCTTC.

The chain carries TRBV7-2 and TRBJ2-3, with TRBD2 matching over 12 bases. This CDR3 spans 15 amino acids. CDR1 and CDR2 (germline): SGHTA, FQGNSA. V lost 5 bases, J lost 6 bases, and 6 bases stayed unmatched. The CDR3 here is CASSHLAGGPDTQYF. In DNA form, the CDR3 reads TGTGCCAGCAGCCACCTAGCGGGAGGGCCGGATACGCAGTATTTT.

This clone has only a few counts. DNA of the CDR3: TGTGCCAGCGGAAGACAGGGTTCTCAGCCCCAGCATTTT. This translates into CASGRQGSQPQHF. The chain uses TRBV6-1 and TRBJ1-5, with 7 bases identical to TRBD1. CDR1 MNHNS and CDR2 SASEGT come from the germline V gene. The CDR3 covers 13 residues. V lost 8 bases to trimming and J lost 6 bases; unmatched junction nucleotides: 7.